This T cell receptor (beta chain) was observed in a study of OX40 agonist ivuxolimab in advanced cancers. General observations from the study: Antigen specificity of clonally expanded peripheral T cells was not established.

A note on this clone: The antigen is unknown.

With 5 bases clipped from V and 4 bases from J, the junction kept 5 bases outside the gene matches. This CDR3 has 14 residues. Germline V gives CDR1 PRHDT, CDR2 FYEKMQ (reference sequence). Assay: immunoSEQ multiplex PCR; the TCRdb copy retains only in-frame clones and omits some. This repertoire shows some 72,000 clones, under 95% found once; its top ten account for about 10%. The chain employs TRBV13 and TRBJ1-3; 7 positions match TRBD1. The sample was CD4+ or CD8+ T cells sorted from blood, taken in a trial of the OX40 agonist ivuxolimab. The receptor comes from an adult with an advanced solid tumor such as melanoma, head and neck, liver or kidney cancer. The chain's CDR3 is CASSIWTGGNTIYF. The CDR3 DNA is TGTGCCAGCAGCATATGGACAGGCGGAAACACCATATATTTT.